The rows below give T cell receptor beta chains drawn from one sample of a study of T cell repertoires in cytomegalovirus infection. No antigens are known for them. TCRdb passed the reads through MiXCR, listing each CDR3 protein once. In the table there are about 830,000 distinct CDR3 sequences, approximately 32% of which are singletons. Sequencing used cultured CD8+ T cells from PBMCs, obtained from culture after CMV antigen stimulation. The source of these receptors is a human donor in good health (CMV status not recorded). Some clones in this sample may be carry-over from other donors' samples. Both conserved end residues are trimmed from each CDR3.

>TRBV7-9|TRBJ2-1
ASSFEVTSSYNEQF
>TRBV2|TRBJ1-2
ASSETVGYGYT
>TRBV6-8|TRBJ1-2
ASIEAGQGPDGYT
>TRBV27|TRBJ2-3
ASSLVGQWATDTQY
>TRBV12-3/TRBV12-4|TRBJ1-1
ASSFGQTTEAF
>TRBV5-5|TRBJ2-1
ASSPYRGTYNEQF
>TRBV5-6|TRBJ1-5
ASSLEGDLVQPQH
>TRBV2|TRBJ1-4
ASFDETGGEPRAGF
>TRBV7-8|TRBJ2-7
ASSPHGGDYEQY
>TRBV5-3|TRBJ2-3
ASSFPSGRSTDTQY
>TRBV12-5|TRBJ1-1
ASGLGTVYTEAF
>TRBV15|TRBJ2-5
ATSRDLAIGRDRETQY
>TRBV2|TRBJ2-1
AGGGAHNEQF
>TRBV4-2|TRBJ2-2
ASSQTTGNTGELF
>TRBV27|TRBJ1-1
ASSSGRPTEYTEAF
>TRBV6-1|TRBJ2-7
ASSEDWAGTYEQY
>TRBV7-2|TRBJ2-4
ASSASPLGVAKNIQY
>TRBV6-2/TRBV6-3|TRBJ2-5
ASSYRAWSGGVEETQY
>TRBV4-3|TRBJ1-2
ASSSKTGGSYGYT
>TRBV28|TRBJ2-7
ASSSRARGTEQY
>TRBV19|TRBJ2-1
ASSSSPLGVNEQF
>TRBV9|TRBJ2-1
ASSETPLTRSYNEQF
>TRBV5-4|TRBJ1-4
ASSEGTDANEKLF
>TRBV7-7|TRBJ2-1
ASSLSGGTGIYNEQF
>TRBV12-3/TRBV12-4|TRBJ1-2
SSSPRTVYYGYT
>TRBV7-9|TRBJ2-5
ASSRTSIRETQY
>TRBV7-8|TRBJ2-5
ASTDSGGGYQETQY
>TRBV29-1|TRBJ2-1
SVFLADYNEQF
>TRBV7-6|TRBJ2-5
ASSRSREETQY
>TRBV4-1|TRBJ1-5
ASGPWEGLRGGNQPQH
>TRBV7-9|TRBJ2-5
AGSEGNQETQY
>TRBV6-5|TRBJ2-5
ASSYLAGGLETQY
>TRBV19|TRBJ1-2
ASTPAFGGYT
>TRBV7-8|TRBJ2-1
ASSSGQAGVNEQF
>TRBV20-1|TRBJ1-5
SATLGQVGQPQH
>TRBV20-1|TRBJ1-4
SARVNRPGHGNEKLF
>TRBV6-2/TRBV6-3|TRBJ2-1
ASRGPPSYNEQF
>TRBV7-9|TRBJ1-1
ASSSRGENTEAF
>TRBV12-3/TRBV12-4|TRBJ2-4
ASSVYPGDIQY
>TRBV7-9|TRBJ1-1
ASSLARSAF
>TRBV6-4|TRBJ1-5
ASSEGDREDSNQPQH
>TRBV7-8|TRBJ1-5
ASSLGSGKNSNQPQH
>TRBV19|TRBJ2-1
ASSILKNNEQF
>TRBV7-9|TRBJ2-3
ASRPERVSETDTQY
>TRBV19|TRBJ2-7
ASSFGQNYEQY
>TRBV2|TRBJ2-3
AILRAQDTQY
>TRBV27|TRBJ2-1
ASKMTSGVYNEQF
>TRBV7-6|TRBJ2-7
ASNPGQGLNEQY
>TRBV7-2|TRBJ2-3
ASSLGWQGGTDTQY
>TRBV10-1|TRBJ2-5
ASSEGIQETQY
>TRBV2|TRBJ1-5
ASSFRIYSNQPQH
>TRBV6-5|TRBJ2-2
ASSYSTGPNTGELF
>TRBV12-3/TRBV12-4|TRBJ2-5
ASIVDRAAETQY
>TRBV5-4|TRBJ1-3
ASSLESYSSGNTIY
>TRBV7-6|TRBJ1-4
ASSSLQGVEYEKLF
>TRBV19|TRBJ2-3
ATSGTPKDTQY
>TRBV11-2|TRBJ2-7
ASSRIGDSYEQY